This TCR beta chain stems from a study of T-cell memory formation after mild COVID-19. Study overall: Among the donors, TCR clusters were largely specific to each donor. Study-wide results and limits: The study found balanced CD4/CD8 in clones contracting day 15 to 85 and a CD4+ lean in later expanders. Contracting CD4+ clones sat mainly in CM and EM; CD8+ in EMRA.

TCRdb independently ran MiXCR on the 5' RACE reads; one entry per CDR3 protein. Of approximately 89,000 distinct CDR3 sequences in the sample, roughly 13% are singletons; the top ten hold 40% to 45%. The germline V gene encodes CDR1 MNHEY and CDR2 SVGAGI. V was trimmed by 2 bases and J by 3 bases, leaving 12 bases between them. The CDR3 is 15 amino acids. This clonotype came up a few times. No antigen is known for it. The source material was PBMCs or a T cell subset sorted from them (not recorded which). The receptor comes from a man younger than 30 who had mild COVID-19 (a few samples of this study predate the infection). Cell type and time point are not known. The chain is built from TRBV6-5 and TRBJ2-3; no clear D gene. The CDR3 nucleotides read TGTGCCAGCAGTTACGGAAACCTAGGGACAGATACGCAGTATTTT. As protein: CASSYGNLGTDTQYF.